The clone carrying this T cell receptor beta chain came up a few times. Its antigen is unidentified. The sample is drawn from a study of T cell clonality in common variable immunodeficiency. Study conclusions and caveats: CVID subjects showed higher TCRbeta clonality than healthy controls. Patient heterogeneity in the CVID cohort limited correlations between repertoire features and clinical complications.

Measured with immunoSEQ multiplex PCR; TCRdb has only the in-frame clones, and not every one. The repertoire shows about 44,000 clones, none seen only once; the top ten take 8% to 13%. Caucasian heritage predominated among both patients and controls. The sequencing input was peripheral blood mononuclear cells. This clonotype was obtained from a person between 18 and 75 years old in good health.

The CDR3: CASSPRPDGELFF. The CDR3 bases that were read are TGTGCCAGCAGCCCGAGGCCCGACGGGGAG. The V and J genes are TRBV7-9 and TRBJ2-2; D gene unclear. The CDR3 end falls 3 residues outside the read, so it is completed with the germline J gene. Germline-derived CDR1 and CDR2 are SEHNR and FQNEAQ (reference sequence). Trimming cost V 5 bases and J 7 bases, with 11 bases left between them. CDR3 length equals 13 residues.